This T cell receptor beta chain was identified during a study of post-analysis software for immune sequencing data. Study details: The disease courses covered relapsing-remitting, secondary progressive and progressive-relapsing multiple sclerosis. Study results and caveats: The normalized Chao1 diversity of multiple sclerosis patients was significantly lower than that of controls. Four or five TRBV segments (TRBV5-6, TRBV5-1 and TRBV20-1 among them) occurred more frequently in patients than in controls.

The germline V gene has CDR1 SEHNR and CDR2 FQNEAQ (reference sequence). This CDR3 is built from 15 residues. The V end was cut by 3 bases, the J end by 8 bases, with 17 bases between. This clonotype appeared a single time. What it binds is not known. cDNA libraries of TCR beta carried unique molecular identifiers. It was from roughly 1.1 to 9.2 million T cells that about half a million cDNA molecules came. TCRdb reprocessed the PCR reads via MiXCR and lists one record per CDR3 protein. Here the sample spans about 430,000 distinct CDR3 sequences, approximately 38% being singletons. Sequenced sample: blood. The J gene is TRBJ2-1, the V gene TRBV7-9; TRBD1 or TRBD2 may be the D gene (5 bases each). The sequence came from a girl aged 2-9 years with multiple sclerosis. The CDR3, as DNA: TGTGCCAGCAGCTTGGGGCTCCTGGAGAGGGATGAGCAGTTCTTC. As protein: CASSLGLLERDEQFF.